This is a list of T cell receptor beta chains from one sample in a study of PD-1 blockade in classical Hodgkin lymphoma. Sequenced by immunoSEQ multiplex PCR; TCRdb stores in-frame clones only, minus some. The repertoire holds about 110,000 clones, with 80% to 90% as singletons. The sequencing used peripheral blood mononuclear cells (PBMCs), collected before the second cycle of nivolumab. Source of these receptors: a human donor with classical Hodgkin lymphoma. Both conserved end residues are trimmed from each CDR3.

V gene	CDR3 protein
TRBV5-8	ASSLVQFTGELF
TRBV28	ASSLFLSPGQGMNTEAF
TRBV5-1	ASSFTGGNNEQF
TRBV30	AWSVLSHT
TRBV6-5	ASSYSRTGGEAF
TRBV5-6	ASSPLRDRSYEQY
TRBV10-3	ATQVYSGNTIY
TRBV18	ASSPQGSNTEAF
TRBV4-3	ASSQDRGVEQY
TRBV7-6	ASSLGDRVSTDTQY
TRBV5-6	ASSFRQLPEAF
TRBV6-6	ASRTGGSYNEQF
TRBV19	ASSPRVASNQPQH
TRBV20-1	SARAGPPYT
TRBV5-1	ASSTTLANQETQY
TRBV2	ASSINRQGNQPQH
TRBV4-2	ASSQERPLRSYNEQF
TRBV28	ASSLTGWYGYT
TRBV7-9	ASSLVSGGLNEQF
TRBV15	ATSRVRGQGQPQH
TRBV15	ATSEGLRNTEAF
TRBV4-1	ASSLTGGLAPDTQY
TRBV30	AREGPGANVLT
TRBV29-1	SVQGLAGVTDTQY
TRBV27	ASSYGRSSGNTIY
TRBV18	ASSPPQGTNYGYT
TRBV5-4	ASSLRGFGETQY
TRBV7-9	ASSRDGVLGYT
TRBV29-1	SVAVIRDRAYNEQF
TRBV19	ASSRGVYSNQPQH
TRBV14	ASSRGTSGPYEQY
TRBV7-9	ASSLVGSRNEQF
TRBV6-5	ASSNRGQNTEAF
TRBV13	ASSSLAGGYNEQF
TRBV2	ASSEGRVGEEKLF
TRBV6-6	ASRGTGGQGPQH